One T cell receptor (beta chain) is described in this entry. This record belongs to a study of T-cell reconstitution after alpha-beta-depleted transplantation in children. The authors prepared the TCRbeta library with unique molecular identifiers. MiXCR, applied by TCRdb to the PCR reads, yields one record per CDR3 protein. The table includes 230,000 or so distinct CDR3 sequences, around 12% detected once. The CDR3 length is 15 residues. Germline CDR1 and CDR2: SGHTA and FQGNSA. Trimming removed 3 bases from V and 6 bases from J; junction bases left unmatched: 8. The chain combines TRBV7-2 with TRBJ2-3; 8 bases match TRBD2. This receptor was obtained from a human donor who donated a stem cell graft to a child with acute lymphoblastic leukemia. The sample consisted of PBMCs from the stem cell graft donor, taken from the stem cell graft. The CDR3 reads CASSLRPPSGDTQYF. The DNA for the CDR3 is TGTGCCAGCAGCTTGAGGCCCCCTAGCGGGGATACGCAGTATTTT.